This TCR beta chain was sequenced during a study of OX40 agonist ivuxolimab in advanced cancers. Looking at the study overall: Intravenous ivuxolimab at 0.01 to 10 mg/kg was given to patients every 2 weeks. Points from the study as a whole: CD4+ and CD8+ blood T cells expanded clonally by week 6 at 0.1 to 3.0 mg/kg.

In regard to this clone: Its antigen is still unknown.

The table came from immunoSEQ multiplex PCR; TCRdb's copy has only in-frame clones and leaves some out. The sample lists approximately 57,000 clones, about 81% occurring once. V lost 6 bases and J 0 bases, leaving 12 bases between the germline ends. Germline CDR1 and CDR2: SNHLY and FYNNEI. There are 15 residues in the CDR3. Enrollment shut out patients with autoimmune disease history or systemic immunosuppression. The investigators sampled blood at baseline, at cycle 4 day 1, and at cycle 7 day 1. This sample comprised CD4+ or CD8+ T cells sorted from blood, obtained in a trial of the OX40 agonist ivuxolimab. This clonotype was sampled from an adult with an advanced solid tumor such as melanoma, head and neck, liver or kidney cancer. The rearrangement joins TRBV2 to TRBJ1-5; the D is unclear. The CDR3 nucleotides read TGTGCCAGCAGCGTCGGGGTATATAGCAATCAGCCCCAGCATTTT. Amino acid sequence: CASSVGVYSNQPQHF. The full variable domain, with the rest looked up from reference TRBV2 and TRBJ1-5, is EPEVTQTPSHQVTQMGQEVILRCVPISNHLYFYWYRQILGQKVEFLVSFYNNEISEKSEIFDDQFSVERPDGSNFTLKIRSTKLEDSAMYFCASSVGVYSNQPQHFGDGTRLSIL.